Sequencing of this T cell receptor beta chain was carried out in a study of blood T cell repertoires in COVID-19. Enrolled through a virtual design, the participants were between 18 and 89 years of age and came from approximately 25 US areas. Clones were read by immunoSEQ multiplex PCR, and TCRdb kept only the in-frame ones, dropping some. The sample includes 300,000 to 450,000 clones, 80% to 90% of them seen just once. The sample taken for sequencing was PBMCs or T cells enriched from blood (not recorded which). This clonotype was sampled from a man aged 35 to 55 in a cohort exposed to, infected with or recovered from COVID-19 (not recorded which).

The CDR3 loop is CASTQGSNQPQHF. The CDR3 DNA follows: TGTGCCAGTACACAGGGAAGCAATCAGCCCCAGCATTTT. The chain combines TRBV18 with TRBJ1-5, with D perhaps TRBD1 (6 bases). V was cut by 9 bases and J by 1 base, with 10 bases left in between. This CDR3 spans 13 amino acids. The germline gives CDR1 KGHSH, CDR2 LQKENI.